This is a list of T cell receptor beta chains from one sample in a study of beta chain features in type 1 diabetes. TCRdb's table, derived via immunoSEQ multiplex PCR, lists solely in-frame clones and lacks some. The data show around 200,000 clones, with approximately 13% seen just once and 0.62% held by the top ten. Sequencing input: central memory CD4+ T cells from blood. The receptors here all came from a woman aged 18-30 years in good health. Each CDR3 is given with its conserved first and last residue. A D gene is named only where the DNA matches it firmly. A row's size may be missing; if present it is once, few, many or a size class.

CDR3 length | clone size | D gene | J gene | V gene | CDR3 DNA | CDR3 protein
15 | NA | NA | TRBJ2-1 | TRBV14 | TGTGCCAGCAGCCAAGTCCAGGGTCCGGGCAATGAGCAGTTCTTC | CASSQVQGPGNEQFF
16 | NA | TRBD2 | TRBJ2-2 | TRBV5-1 | TGCGCCAGCAGCGGCATAGCGGGAGGTGGCACCGGGGAGCTGTTTTTT | CASSGIAGGGTGELFF
11 | NA | TRBD1 | TRBJ1-2 | TRBV20-1 | TGCAGTGCTCGGACAGGGCGAGGCTACACCTTC | CSARTGRGYTF
14 | NA | TRBD1 | TRBJ2-7 | TRBV5-6 | TGTGCCAGCAGCTCCGGGACAGTAGGCTACGAGCAGTACTTC | CASSSGTVGYEQYF
13 | NA | TRBD1 | TRBJ2-7 | TRBV2 | TGTGCCAGCCATCCGGGACAGGGTTACGAGCAGTACTTC | CASHPGQGYEQYF
11 | few | NA | TRBJ1-2 | TRBV10-3 | TGTGCCATCAGACAGGAGTATGGCTACACCTTC | CAIRQEYGYTF
15 | few | TRBD1 | TRBJ1-1 | TRBV28 | TGTGCCAGCAGTTCTCACGGACAGGGTTGGGCTGAAGCTTTCTTT | CASSSHGQGWAEAFF
13 | NA | TRBD1 | TRBJ1-2 | TRBV30 | TGTGCGCACAAGGGACAGGCTAACTATGGCTACACCTTC | CAHKGQANYGYTF
19 | few | TRBD1 | TRBJ2-5 | TRBV4-1 | TGCGCCAGCAGCCAACAATTTGGGACAGGGGCAGGATACCAAGAGACCCAGTACTTC | CASSQQFGTGAGYQETQYF
16 | few | NA | TRBJ2-1 | TRBV18 | TGTGCCAGCTCACCACCCCAGGGGGGATCCTACAATGAGCAGTTCTTC | CASSPPQGGSYNEQFF
17 | NA | TRBD2 | TRBJ2-1 | TRBV28 | TGTGCCAGCGGGGGTCAACTAGCGGGGGACCCTTACAATGAGCAGTTCTTC | CASGGQLAGDPYNEQFF
18 | NA | NA | TRBJ2-1 | TRBV5-1 | TGCGCCAGCAGCTCATTGTCCCACAGTTACAGCTCCTACAATGAGCAGTTCTTC | CASSSLSHSYSSYNEQFF
14 | NA | TRBD1 | TRBJ2-7 | TRBV7-2 | TGTGCCAGCAGCTCGGACAGGGGGTCCTACGAGCAGTACTTC | CASSSDRGSYEQYF
13 | few | TRBD1 | TRBJ2-7 | TRBV29-1 | TGCAGCGTTAAGACAGGGGTCTTTTACGAGCAGTACTTC | CSVKTGVFYEQYF
18 | few | TRBD1 | TRBJ1-2 | TRBV5-1 | TGCGCCAGCAGCTTGACCGGGACAGGTACCCGAGCTAACTATGGCTACACCTTC | CASSLTGTGTRANYGYTF
13 | few | TRBD1 | TRBJ1-5 | TRBV29-1 | TGCAGCGTTTCCCGGGGGACAGGCGAGCCCCAGCATTTT | CSVSRGTGEPQHF
16 | NA | NA | TRBJ2-1 | TRBV4-1 | TGCGCCAGCAGCCAGGTTGACTTCACATCATACAATGAGCAGTTCTTC | CASSQVDFTSYNEQFF
16 | NA | TRBD1 | TRBJ2-5 | TRBV7-2 | TGTGCCAGCAGCTTGGCCCTAACAGGGGTTTGGGAGACCCAGTACTTC | CASSLALTGVWETQYF
13 | NA | NA | TRBJ1-4 | TRBV2 | TGTGCCAGCCAACGGGGAGCTGAGGGAAAACTGTTTTTT | CASQRGAEGKLFF
16 | few | NA | TRBJ1-5 | TRBV7-2 | TGTGCCAGCAGCTCCGTGGCCGGACAGATCAATCAGCCCCAGCATTTT | CASSSVAGQINQPQHF
14 | NA | TRBD1 | TRBJ2-7 | TRBV7-2 | TGTGCCAGCAGCCCCGGGACAGGGATTTACGAGCAGTACTTC | CASSPGTGIYEQYF
12 | few | NA | TRBJ2-7 | TRBV9 | TGTGCCAGCAGCGGGACTGCTAACGAGCAGTACTTC | CASSGTANEQYF
19 | few | TRBD2 | TRBJ2-4 | TRBV14 | TGTGCCAGCAGCCTCCTAGGAGCGGGAGGGCCTCTAGCCAAAAACATTCAGTACTTC | CASSLLGAGGPLAKNIQYF
16 | NA | TRBD1 | TRBJ2-7 | TRBV28 | TGTGCCAGCAGTCCTGCCGGGACAGGGGGTGACTACGAGCAGTACTTC | CASSPAGTGGDYEQYF
15 | many | TRBD1 | TRBJ2-1 | TRBV4-3 | TGCGCCAGCAGCCAAGTCACCGGGACAGGGAATGAGCAGTTCTTC | CASSQVTGTGNEQFF
12 | NA | TRBD1 | TRBJ1-2 | TRBV30 | TGTGCCTGGACGGGACAGGGCTATGGCTACACCTTC | CAWTGQGYGYTF
16 | NA | TRBD2 | TRBJ2-1 | TRBV18 | TGTGCCAGCTCACCACTTCTAGCGGGAGTGGGCAATGAGCAGTTCTTC | CASSPLLAGVGNEQFF
15 | few | TRBD2 | TRBJ2-1 | TRBV5-1 | TGCGCCAGCAGCTCCGGACTAGCGGGAGGGAATGAGCAGTTCTTC | CASSSGLAGGNEQFF
12 | NA | NA | TRBJ1-2 | TRBV18 | TGTGCCAGCTCACCACTTGAGGGTGGCTACACCTTC | CASSPLEGGYTF
14 | NA | NA | TRBJ2-5 | TRBV30 | TGTGCCTGGAGGTCCTTGAGTAGCCAAGAGACCCAGTACTTC | CAWRSLSSQETQYF
16 | NA | TRBD1 | TRBJ2-5 | TRBV11-2 | TGTGCCAGCAGCCCGTACAGGGGGAGAGGTGAAGAGACCCAGTACTTC | CASSPYRGRGEETQYF
13 | NA | TRBD1 | TRBJ1-5 | TRBV19 | TGTGCCAGTAGTGGACAGGGGGCTCAGCCCCAGCATTTT | CASSGQGAQPQHF
16 | NA | TRBD1 | TRBJ2-1 | TRBV5-1 | TGCGCCAGCAGCTACATTGGACAGGGTAATTACAATGAGCAGTTCTTC | CASSYIGQGNYNEQFF
13 | NA | NA | TRBJ2-5 | TRBV18 | TGTGCCAGCTCACCACTAGGAGGGGAGACCCAGTACTTC | CASSPLGGETQYF
12 | once | TRBD1 | TRBJ1-4 | TRBV30 | TGTGCCTGGGGAGGACAGGGGGAAAAACTGTTTTTT | CAWGGQGEKLFF
14 | few | NA | TRBJ2-4 | TRBV7-9 | TGTGCCAGCAGCTCCGACAGCGAAAGCCGCATTCAGTACTTC | CASSSDSESRIQYF
13 | few | NA | TRBJ1-1 | TRBV14 | TGTGCCAGCAGCCAAAATAGCGGACCCGAAGCTTTCTTT | CASSQNSGPEAFF
13 | NA | TRBD2 | TRBJ2-5 | TRBV5-1 | TGCGCCAGCAGCTGGGGGACTAGGGAGACCCAGTACTTC | CASSWGTRETQYF
13 | few | TRBD1 | TRBJ1-1 | TRBV5-6 | TGTGCCAGCAGCGCCCGGGACAGGGGGGAAGCTTTCTTT | CASSARDRGEAFF
16 | few | NA | TRBJ2-5 | TRBV27 | TGTGCCAGCACAAGCTTAACAGGAGCCCGCCAAGAGACCCAGTACTTC | CASTSLTGARQETQYF
14 | few | TRBD2 | TRBJ2-5 | TRBV4-3 | TGCGCCAGCAGCCAAACGACTAGCGTAGAGACCCAGTACTTC | CASSQTTSVETQYF
13 | NA | NA | TRBJ2-2 | TRBV30 | TGTGCCTGGTACTCACAGGGTTCCGGGGAGCTGTTTTTT | CAWYSQGSGELFF
14 | few | NA | TRBJ2-3 | TRBV29-1 | TGCAGCCTCAAGTCGGCAGGGATGACAGATACGCAGTATTTT | CSLKSAGMTDTQYF
15 | NA | NA | TRBJ2-7 | TRBV4-2 | TGTGCCAGCAGCCAAGTCTCTGGACACTCCTACGAGCAGTACTTC | CASSQVSGHSYEQYF
14 | NA | NA | TRBJ1-1 | TRBV7-3 | TGTGCCAGCAGCTCCCAACACAGCTCCACTGAAGCTTTCTTT | CASSSQHSSTEAFF
14 | few | TRBD1 | TRBJ2-1 | TRBV5-1 | TGCGCCAGCAGCTTGGGGGACAGGGTGAATGAGCAGTTCTTC | CASSLGDRVNEQFF
14 | few | TRBD1 | TRBJ1-1 | TRBV7-2 | TGTGCCAGCAGCGGGACAGGGCTCGGGACTGAAGCTTTCTTT | CASSGTGLGTEAFF
10 | NA | NA | TRBJ2-5 | TRBV2 | TGTGCCAGCAGTAGAGGGACCCAGTACTTC | CASSRGTQYF